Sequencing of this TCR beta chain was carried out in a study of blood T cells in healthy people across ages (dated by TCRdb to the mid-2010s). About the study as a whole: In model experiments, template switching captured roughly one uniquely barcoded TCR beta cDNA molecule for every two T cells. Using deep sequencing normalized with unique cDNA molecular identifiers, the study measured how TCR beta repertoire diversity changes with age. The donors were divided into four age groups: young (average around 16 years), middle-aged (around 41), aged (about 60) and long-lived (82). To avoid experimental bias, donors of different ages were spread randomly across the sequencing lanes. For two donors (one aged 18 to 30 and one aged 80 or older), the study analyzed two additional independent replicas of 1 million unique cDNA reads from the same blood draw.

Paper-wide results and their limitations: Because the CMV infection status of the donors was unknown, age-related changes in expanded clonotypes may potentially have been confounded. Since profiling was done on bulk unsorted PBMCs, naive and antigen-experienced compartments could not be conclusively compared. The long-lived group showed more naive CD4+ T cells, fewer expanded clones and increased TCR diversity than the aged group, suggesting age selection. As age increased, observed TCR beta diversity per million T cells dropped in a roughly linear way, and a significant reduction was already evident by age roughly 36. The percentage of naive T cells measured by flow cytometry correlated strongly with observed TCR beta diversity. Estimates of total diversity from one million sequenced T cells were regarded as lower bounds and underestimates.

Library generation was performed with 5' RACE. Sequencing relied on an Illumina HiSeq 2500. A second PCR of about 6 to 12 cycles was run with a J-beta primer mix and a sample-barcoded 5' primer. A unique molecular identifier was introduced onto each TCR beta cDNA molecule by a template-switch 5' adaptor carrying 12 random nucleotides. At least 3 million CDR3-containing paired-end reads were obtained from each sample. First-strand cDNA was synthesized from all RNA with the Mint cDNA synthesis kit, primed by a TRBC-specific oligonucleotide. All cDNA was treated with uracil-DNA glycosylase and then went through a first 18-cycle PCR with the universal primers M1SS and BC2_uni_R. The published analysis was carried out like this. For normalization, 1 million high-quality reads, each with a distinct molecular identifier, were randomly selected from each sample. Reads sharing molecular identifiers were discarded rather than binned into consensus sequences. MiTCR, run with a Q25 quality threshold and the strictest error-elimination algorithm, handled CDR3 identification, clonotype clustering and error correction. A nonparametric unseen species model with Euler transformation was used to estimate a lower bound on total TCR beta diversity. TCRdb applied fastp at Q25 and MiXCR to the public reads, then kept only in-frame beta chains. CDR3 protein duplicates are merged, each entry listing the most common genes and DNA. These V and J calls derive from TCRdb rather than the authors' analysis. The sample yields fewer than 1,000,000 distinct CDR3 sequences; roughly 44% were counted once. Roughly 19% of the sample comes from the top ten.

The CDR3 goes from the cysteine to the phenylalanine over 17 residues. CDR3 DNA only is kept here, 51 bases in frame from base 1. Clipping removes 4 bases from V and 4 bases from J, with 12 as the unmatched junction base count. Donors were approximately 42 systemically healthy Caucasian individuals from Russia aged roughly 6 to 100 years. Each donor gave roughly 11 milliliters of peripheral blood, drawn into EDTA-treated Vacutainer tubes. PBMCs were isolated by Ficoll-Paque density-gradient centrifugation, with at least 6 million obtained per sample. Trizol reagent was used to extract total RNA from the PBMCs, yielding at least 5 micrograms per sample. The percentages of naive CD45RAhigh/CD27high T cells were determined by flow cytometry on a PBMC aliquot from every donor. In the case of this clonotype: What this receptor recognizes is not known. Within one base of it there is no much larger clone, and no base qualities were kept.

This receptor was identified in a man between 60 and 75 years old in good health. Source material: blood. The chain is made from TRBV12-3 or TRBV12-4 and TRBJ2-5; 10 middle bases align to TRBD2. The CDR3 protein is CASSSTSGAPGRETQYF. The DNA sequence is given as TGTGCCAGCAGTTCTACTAGCGGGGCGCCAGGGAGAGAGACCCAGTACTTC.